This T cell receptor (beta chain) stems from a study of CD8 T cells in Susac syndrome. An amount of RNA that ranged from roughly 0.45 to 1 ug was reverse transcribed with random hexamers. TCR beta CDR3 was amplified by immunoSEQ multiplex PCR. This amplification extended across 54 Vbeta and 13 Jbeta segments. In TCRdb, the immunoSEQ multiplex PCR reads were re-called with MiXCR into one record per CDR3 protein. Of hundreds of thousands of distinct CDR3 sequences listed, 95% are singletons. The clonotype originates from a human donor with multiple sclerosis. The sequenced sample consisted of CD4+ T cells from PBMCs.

DNA of the CDR3: TGTGCCAGCAGCTTGGCAGGGATTGGGAATCAGCCCCAGCATTTT. As protein: CASSLAGIGNQPQHF. The rearrangement joins TRBV5-6 to TRBJ1-5; TRBD1 might be the D (5 bases). Trimming took 0 bases from V and 4 from J, leaving 11 bases between them. The CDR3 is 15 amino acids. Germline-derived CDR1 and CDR2 are SGHDT and YYEEEE.